These T cell receptor beta chains were read from a single sample in a study of siplizumab effects on memory and regulatory T cells. Only in-frame clones appear in the TCRdb table, and some are missing; sequencing was by immunoSEQ multiplex PCR. The sample has roughly 60,000 clones, approximately 93% seen once. The sequenced material came from CD8+ T cells sorted from blood. These receptors were obtained from a human donor in good health. Both conserved end residues are part of each CDR3. D genes are given only for firm matches. Clone size appears in some rows only: once, few, many, or a class for an expanded clone.

j_call v_call clone_size d_call cdr3_aa cdr3_nt
TRBJ2-7 TRBV5-4 - - CASSSGTEAYEQYF TGTGCCAGCAGCTCCGGGACCGAGGCCTACGAGCAGTACTTC
TRBJ2-7 TRBV6-1 - - CASSGDLDPYEQYF TGTGCCAGCAGTGGGGACCTGGACCCCTACGAGCAGTACTTC
TRBJ2-5 TRBV5-4 - - CASSFYGRLTQETQYF TGTGCCAGCAGCTTTTATGGCAGGCTCACTCAAGAGACCCAGTACTTC
TRBJ2-7 TRBV28 - - CASSLEGIPTYEQYF TGTGCCAGCAGTTTAGAAGGTATTCCCACCTACGAGCAGTACTTC
TRBJ1-1 TRBV30 - - CAWVWDRGSEAFF TGTGCCTGGGTCTGGGATCGGGGCTCTGAAGCTTTCTTT
TRBJ2-7 TRBV27 - - CASSLDVSYEQYF TGTGCCAGCAGTTTGGACGTATCCTACGAGCAGTACTTC
TRBJ2-1 TRBV13 - TRBD2 CASSLGLAGGPMDEQFF TGTGCCAGCAGCCTCGGACTAGCGGGAGGGCCTATGGATGAGCAGTTCTTC
TRBJ2-7 TRBV14 - TRBD1 CASSRTGDSYEQYF TGTGCCAGCAGCCGGACAGGGGACTCCTACGAGCAGTACTTC
TRBJ1-2 TRBV30 - TRBD1 CAWSHRFGTGGAGDYGYTF TGTGCCTGGAGCCATCGCTTCGGGACAGGGGGCGCGGGAGACTATGGCTACACCTTC
TRBJ1-1 TRBV7-2 - - CASSRGGVTEAFF TGTGCCAGCAGCAGGGGCGGGGTCACTGAAGCTTTCTTT
TRBJ2-7 TRBV6-1 once TRBD2 CASSEMRENREQYF TGTGCCAGCAGTGAGATGCGGGAGAATCGGGAGCAGTACTTC
TRBJ1-1 TRBV2 - - CASSEASQGFTEAFF TGTGCCAGCAGTGAAGCCTCACAGGGTTTTACTGAAGCTTTCTTT
TRBJ2-1 TRBV9 - - CASSVWRGAPLNEQFF TGTGCCAGCAGCGTATGGAGGGGGGCGCCTTTAAATGAGCAGTTCTTC
TRBJ2-7 TRBV5-5 - - CASSLEVVAYEQYF TGTGCCAGCAGCTTGGAAGTGGTGGCCTACGAGCAGTACTTC
TRBJ2-1 TRBV28 - - CASSLLATEQFF TGTGCCAGCAGCCTACTAGCTACTGAGCAGTTCTTC
TRBJ2-2 TRBV11-3 - TRBD1 CASSLGTGQGAGGELFF TGTGCCAGCAGCTTAGGGACTGGACAGGGGGCAGGCGGGGAGCTGTTTTTT
TRBJ2-3 TRBV6-4 few - CASSLDESTDTQYF TGTGCCAGCAGTCTTGATGAAAGCACAGATACGCAGTATTTT
TRBJ2-1 TRBV30 - TRBD2 CAWSALAGGFDEQFF TGTGCCTGGAGTGCCCTAGCGGGAGGGTTCGATGAGCAGTTCTTC
TRBJ1-1 TRBV2 - TRBD1 CATIQGKGMNTEAFF TGTGCCACCATACAGGGGAAGGGTATGAACACTGAAGCTTTCTTT
TRBJ1-5 TRBV29-1 - - CSVGVGNQPQHF TGCAGCGTCGGGGTCGGAAATCAGCCCCAGCATTTT
TRBJ2-1 TRBV27 - TRBD1 CASKIRDRGDNEQFF TGTGCCAGCAAGATAAGGGACAGGGGGGACAATGAGCAGTTCTTC